These 22 T cell receptor beta chains came from one sample sequenced in a study of cytomegalovirus exposure and HLA in healthy donors. PCR employed 60 Vbeta and 13 Jbeta primers. Clones were read by immunoSEQ multiplex PCR, and TCRdb kept only the in-frame ones, dropping some. In total, the table holds 200,000 to 250,000 clones. The sample was PBMCs. Receptors originate from a woman in her thirties in good health and CMV-seropositive.

This chain connects TRBV6-5 to TRBJ1-4, with D unclear. Germline V lookup: CDR1 MNHEY, CDR2 SVGAGI. There are 15 residues in the CDR3. The V gene lost 7 bases and the J gene lost 7 bases, with 19 bases spanning the gap. CDR3 sequence (DNA): TGTGCCAGCACCGCAACCCCGGGAGGAGGTGAAAAACTGTTTTTT. Protein sequence: CASTATPGGGEKLFF.

The rearrangement links TRBV4-1 to TRBJ2-2, with 10 positions matching TRBD1. From germline, CDR1 is MGHRA and CDR2 YSYEKL. The ends lost 5 bases at V and 6 bases at J; junction bases unmatched: 6. The CDR3 totals 15 residues. The CDR3 sequence is CASSATGTGAGELFF. DNA of the CDR3: TGCGCCAGCAGCGCAACAGGGACAGGGGCCGGGGAGCTGTTTTTT.

This chain links TRBV10-1 with TRBJ1-1; a weak D match, TRBD1 (6 bases). The CDR3 covers 14 residues. CDR1 WNHNN and CDR2 SYGVQD come from the germline V gene (reference sequence). Trimming cost V 2 bases and J 3 bases, with 10 bases left between them. The CDR3 spells CASSEGTLYTEAFF. CDR3 bases: TGCGCCAGCAGTGAGGGGACACTCTACACTGAAGCTTTCTTT.

The rearrangement links TRBV7-9 to TRBJ2-1, with D possibly TRBD1 on 5 matching bases. Trimming pared 5 bases from V and 2 bases from J, leaving 13 bases between. Germline assignment: CDR1 SEHNR and CDR2 FQNEAQ (reference sequence). The CDR3 sequence is 15 residues long. CDR3 amino acids: CASSPRAGPYNEQFF. The CDR3 DNA reads TGTGCCAGCAGCCCCCGGGCAGGGCCCTACAATGAGCAGTTCTTC.

The rearrangement links TRBV4-1 to TRBJ2-1, with 7 nucleotides matching TRBD2. After removal of 5 bases from V and 8 bases from J, the junction contained 3 bases not matched to a gene. This CDR3 has 12 amino acids. The V gene's germline CDR1 is MGHRA and CDR2 YSYEKL. CDR3 sequence reads: CASSASGDEQFF. CDR3 bases: TGCGCCAGCAGCGCTAGCGGCGATGAGCAGTTCTTC.

This chain uses TRBV11-3 with TRBJ2-2; 7 bases are shared with TRBD1. From germline, CDR1 is SGHNT and CDR2 YENEEA. The CDR3 has 13 residues. V shed 7 bases, J shed 5 bases, and the junction held 4 bases outside the gene matches. CDR3 DNA sequence: TGTGCCAGCACAGCGACAGGGACCGGGGAGCTGTTTTTT. It encodes CASTATGTGELFF.

The chain uses TRBV9 and TRBJ1-2; TRBD1 aligns across 9 bases. V lost 4 bases, J lost 6 bases, and 10 bases stayed unmatched. There are 15 residues in the CDR3. Germline V lookup: CDR1 SGDLS, CDR2 YYNGEE. For the CDR3, the DNA is TGTGCCAGCAGCTCGACACAGGGGGCGCGGCATGGCTACACCTTC. Residues: CASSSTQGARHGYTF.

The rearrangement links TRBV28 to TRBJ2-1, with a weak D call TRBD2 (5 bases). Germline V gene sequence: CDR1 MDHEN, CDR2 SYDVKM. Trimming removed 3 bases at V and 10 bases at J, with 10 bases between. This CDR3 is 12 amino acids long. CDR3 nucleotides: TGTGCCAGCAGTTTGGGCCAGCGGGAGCAGTTCTTC. Translated: CASSLGQREQFF.

The chain carries TRBV4-2 and TRBJ1-4; 11 bases map to TRBD1. The CDR3 has 15 amino acids. Germline loops: CDR1 LGHNA, CDR2 YNFKEQ. V lost 4 bases, J lost 7 bases, and 5 bases stayed unmatched. Here the CDR3 DNA reads TGTGCCAGCAGCCCCAGGACAGGGGGCGGTGAAAAACTGTTTTTT. The encoded protein is CASSPRTGGGEKLFF.

The V and J genes are TRBV7-9 and TRBJ1-2; D remains ambiguous. The CDR3 covers 13 residues. V was trimmed by 5 bases and J by 4 bases, leaving 11 bases between them. Germline values: CDR1 SEHNR, CDR2 FQNEAQ (reference sequence). The CDR3 bases are TGTGCCAGCAGCCCGGCGGAGGGCTATGGCTACACCTTC. Translation: CASSPAEGYGYTF.

The CDR3 DNA sequence: TGCGCCAGCAGCTTGGGATGGGCCCGGGGAGGGAATGAAAAACTGTTTTTT. Translated: CASSLGWARGGNEKLFF. The rearrangement uses TRBV5-1 and TRBJ1-4; D gene uncertain. V was pared by 0 bases and J by 5 bases, with 17 bases between. Germline assignment: CDR1 SGHRS and CDR2 YFSETQ. The CDR3 runs 17 residues.

The chain links TRBV7-2 to TRBJ2-1; D possibly corresponds to TRBD1 (7 bases). Trimming took off 6 bases at V and 8 bases at J, with 20 bases between the two ends. Germline V gene lookup returns CDR1 SGHTA and CDR2 FQGNSA. The CDR3 is made up of 15 amino acids. CDR3 coding DNA: TGTGCCAGCAGTCCTACGGGAGTCAGGGGGGATGAGCAGTTCTTC. It translates to CASSPTGVRGDEQFF.

The chain links TRBV6-5 to TRBJ1-6; 10 nucleotides match TRBD1. The germline V gene encodes CDR1 MNHEY and CDR2 SVGAGI. V shed 1 base and J 7 bases; nucleotides not matched to a gene: 4. The CDR3 contains 16 residues. This CDR3 is CASSYWMGQGNSPLHF. The DNA of the CDR3 is TGTGCCAGCAGTTACTGGATGGGACAGGGGAATTCACCCCTCCACTTT.

The chain employs TRBV5-6 and TRBJ2-2, with 8 bases lining up with TRBD1. Germline V gives CDR1 SGHDT, CDR2 YYEEEE. Trimming at V came to 4 bases and at J to 7 bases, leaving 9 bases not matched to a gene. The CDR3 loop spans 15 amino acids. For the CDR3, the DNA is TGTGCCAGCAGCCTGACAGGGGAGATCAGCGGGGAGCTGTTTTTT. It specifies CASSLTGEISGELFF.

DNA for the CDR3: TGTGCCAGCAGCACCACGACTAGCGCTGATTACGAGCAGTACTTC. Translating it yields CASSTTTSADYEQYF. The chain carries TRBV27 and TRBJ2-7; 8 bases are shared with TRBD2. Trimming at V came to 6 bases and at J to 4 bases, leaving 11 bases not matched to a gene. Germline values: CDR1 MNHEY, CDR2 SMNVEV (reference sequence). The length of the CDR3 is 15 residues.

The V and J genes are TRBV9 and TRBJ2-7, with 9 bases lining up with TRBD1. This CDR3 has 16 amino acids. Germline CDR1 SGDLS, CDR2 YYNGEE. The V and J ends lost 4 bases and 2 bases, in that order; junction bases with no gene match: 10. CDR3: CASSPLPGQGPYEQYF. The CDR3 bases are TGTGCCAGCAGCCCCCTTCCGGGACAGGGTCCCTACGAGCAGTACTTC.

This rearrangement joins TRBV10-1 to TRBJ1-1, with D possibly matching TRBD1 (6 bases). CDR3 length equals 13 residues. Per the germline V gene, CDR1 is WNHNN and CDR2 is SYGVQD (reference sequence). The V and J ends lost 4 bases and 6 bases respectively, with 12 bases between them. DNA for the CDR3: TGCGCCAGCAGTGCCGGCAGGGGCGCTGAAGCTTTCTTT. It encodes CASSAGRGAEAFF.

The rearrangement joins TRBV18 to TRBJ2-7; 9 nucleotides align to TRBD2. The V gene end was trimmed by 3 bases and the J gene end by 5 bases; junction bases not matched to a gene: 14. This CDR3 is built from 17 residues. Germline V lookup: CDR1 KGHSH, CDR2 LQKENI. In nucleotides, the CDR3 is TGTGCCAGCTCACCTCTCCCGACTAGCGGCGGAGGGGACGAGCAGTACTTC. Translation gives CASSPLPTSGGGDEQYF.

The V call is TRBV9, the J call TRBJ1-1; perhaps TRBD1 as D (5 bases). The length of the CDR3 is 13 residues. Per the germline V gene, CDR1 is SGDLS and CDR2 is YYNGEE. V shed 0 bases and J shed 4 bases, with 7 bases lying between them. For the CDR3, the DNA is TGTGCCAGCAGCGTAGGGGGCAGCACTGAAGCTTTCTTT. Its protein is CASSVGGSTEAFF. Full variable domain (remainder filled in from reference TRBV9 and TRBJ1-1): DSGVTQTPKHLITATGQRVTLRCSPRSGDLSVYWYQQSLDQGLQFLIQYYNGEERAKGNILERFSAQQFPDLHSELNLSSLELGDSALYFCASSVGGSTEAFFGQGTRLTVV.

The chain combines TRBV4-3 with TRBJ2-7; 7 bases agree with TRBD2. The germline V gene encodes CDR1 LGHNA and CDR2 YSLEER. CDR3 size: 16 residues. V was clipped by 0 bases and J by 4 bases; unmatched bases: 9. This chain's CDR3 is CASSQDRTSEFYEQYF. In nucleotides, the CDR3 is TGCGCCAGCAGCCAAGATCGAACTAGCGAGTTTTACGAGCAGTACTTC.

The rearrangement links TRBV25-1 to TRBJ1-4; maybe TRBD1 (6 bases). CDR1 and CDR2 from the germline V gene are MGHDK and SYGVNS. The CDR3 totals 15 residues. Between the trimmed V and J ends, which lost 6 bases and 3 bases, there was a span of 14 bases. The CDR3 nucleotides are TGTGCCAGCAGGACTACAGGGTCTGCTAATGAAAAACTGTTTTTT. Residues: CASRTTGSANEKLFF.

The rearrangement links TRBV27 to TRBJ1-2; D is unclear. Trimming shortened V by 8 bases and J by 4 bases, and 11 bases separated the two germline ends. This CDR3 contains 12 residues. Germline-derived CDR1 and CDR2 are MNHEY and SMNVEV (reference sequence). The CDR3 DNA reads as TGTGCCAGCGGGAGGGCGCCCTATGGCTACACCTTC. Translating it yields CASGRAPYGYTF.